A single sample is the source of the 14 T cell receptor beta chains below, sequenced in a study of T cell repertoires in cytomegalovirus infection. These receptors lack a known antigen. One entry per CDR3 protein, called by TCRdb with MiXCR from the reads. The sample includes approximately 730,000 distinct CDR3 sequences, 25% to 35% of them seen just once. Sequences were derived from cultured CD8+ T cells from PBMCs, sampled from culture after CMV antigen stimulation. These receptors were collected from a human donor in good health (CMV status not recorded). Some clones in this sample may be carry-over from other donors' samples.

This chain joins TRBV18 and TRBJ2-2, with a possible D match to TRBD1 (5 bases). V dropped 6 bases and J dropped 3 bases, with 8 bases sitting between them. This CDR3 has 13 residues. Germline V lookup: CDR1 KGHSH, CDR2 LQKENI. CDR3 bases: TGTGCCAGCTCGGGGCAGGACACCGGGGAGCTGTTTTTT. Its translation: CASSGQDTGELFF.

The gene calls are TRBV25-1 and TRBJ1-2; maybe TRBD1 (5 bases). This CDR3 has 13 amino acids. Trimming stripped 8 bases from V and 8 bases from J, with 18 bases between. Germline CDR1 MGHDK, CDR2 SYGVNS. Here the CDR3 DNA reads TGTGCCAGCTCTGAACTGGCAGGGCGGGGCTACACCTTC. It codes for CASSELAGRGYTF.

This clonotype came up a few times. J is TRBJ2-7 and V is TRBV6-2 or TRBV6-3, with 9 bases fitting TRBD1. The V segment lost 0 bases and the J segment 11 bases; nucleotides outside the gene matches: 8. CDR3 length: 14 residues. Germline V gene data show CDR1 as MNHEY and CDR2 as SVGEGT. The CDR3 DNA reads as TGTGCCAGCAGTTACTCCGGGACAGGGCCGTTGGAGTACGTC. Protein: CASSYSGTGPLEYV.

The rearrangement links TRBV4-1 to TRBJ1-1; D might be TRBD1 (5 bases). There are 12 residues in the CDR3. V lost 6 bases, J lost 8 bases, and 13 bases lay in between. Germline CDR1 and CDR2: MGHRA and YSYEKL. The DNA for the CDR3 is TGCGCCAGCAGTTCTACCCGGGACGAAGCTTTCTTT. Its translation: CASSSTRDEAFF.

CDR3 region: CASSIYLARINSGNTIYF. CDR3 DNA sequence: TGTGCCAGCAGCATTTACTTGGCGCGAATCAACTCTGGAAACACCATATATTTT. The chain is built from TRBV7-2 and TRBJ1-3; D is unclear. V lost 5 bases, J lost 0 bases, and 20 bases lay in between. The germline V gene has CDR1 SGHTA and CDR2 FQGNSA. The CDR3 has 18 amino acids.

The CDR3 DNA reads as TGTGCCAGCAGTTTATTTGCCGGGGGTCAAGAGACCCAGTACTTC. It codes for CASSLFAGGQETQYF. This chain links TRBV12-3 or TRBV12-4 with TRBJ2-5; perhaps TRBD2 as D (6 bases). Trimming cost V 2 bases and J 2 bases, with 12 bases left between them. The CDR3 totals 15 residues.

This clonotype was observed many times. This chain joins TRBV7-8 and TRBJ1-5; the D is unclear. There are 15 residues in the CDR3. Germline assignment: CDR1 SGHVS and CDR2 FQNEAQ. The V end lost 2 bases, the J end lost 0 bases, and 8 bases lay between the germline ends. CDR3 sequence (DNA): TGTGCCAGCAGCTTACCCGGGTATAGCAATCAGCCCCAGCATTTT. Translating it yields CASSLPGYSNQPQHF.

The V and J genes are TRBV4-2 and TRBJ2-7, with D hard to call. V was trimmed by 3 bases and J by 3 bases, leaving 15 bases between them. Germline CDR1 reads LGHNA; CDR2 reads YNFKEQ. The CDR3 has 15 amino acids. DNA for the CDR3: TGTGCCAGCAGCCAGTCTATCAAGGCCGGCTACGAGCAGTACTTC. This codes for CASSQSIKAGYEQYF.

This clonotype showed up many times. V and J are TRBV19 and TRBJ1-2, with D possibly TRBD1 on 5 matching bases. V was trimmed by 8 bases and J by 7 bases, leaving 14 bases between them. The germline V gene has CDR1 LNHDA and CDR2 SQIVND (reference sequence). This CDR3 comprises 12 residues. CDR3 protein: CASRTPGSGYTF. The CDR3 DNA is TGTGCCAGTCGCACCCCAGGGAGTGGCTACACCTTC.

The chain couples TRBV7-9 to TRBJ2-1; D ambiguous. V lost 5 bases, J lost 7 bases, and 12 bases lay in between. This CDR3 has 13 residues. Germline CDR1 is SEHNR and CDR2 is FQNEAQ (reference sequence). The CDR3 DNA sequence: TGTGCCAGCAGCCCAAGGGCGTGGAATGAGCAGTTCTTC. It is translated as CASSPRAWNEQFF.

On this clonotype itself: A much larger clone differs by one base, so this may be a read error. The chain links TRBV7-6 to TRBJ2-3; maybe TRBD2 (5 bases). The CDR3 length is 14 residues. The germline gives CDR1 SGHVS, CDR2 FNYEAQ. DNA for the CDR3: TGTGCCAGCAGCGCCGGCTCTAGCATAGATACGCAGTATTTT. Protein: CASSAGSSIDTQYF.

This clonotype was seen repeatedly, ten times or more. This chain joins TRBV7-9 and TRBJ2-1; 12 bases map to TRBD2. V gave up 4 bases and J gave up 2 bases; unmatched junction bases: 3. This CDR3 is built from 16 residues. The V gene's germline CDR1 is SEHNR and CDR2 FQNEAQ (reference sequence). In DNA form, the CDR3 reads TGTGCCAGCAGCTCACCTAGCGGGGGGGCCTACAATGAGCAGTTCTTC. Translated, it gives CASSSPSGGAYNEQFF.

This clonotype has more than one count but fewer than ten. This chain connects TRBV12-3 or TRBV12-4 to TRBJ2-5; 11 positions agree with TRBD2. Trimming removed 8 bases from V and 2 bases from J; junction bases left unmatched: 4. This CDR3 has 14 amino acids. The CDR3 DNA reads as TGTGCCAGCCAGCCTAGCGGGGGGCAAGAGACCCAGTACTTC. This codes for CASQPSGGQETQYF.

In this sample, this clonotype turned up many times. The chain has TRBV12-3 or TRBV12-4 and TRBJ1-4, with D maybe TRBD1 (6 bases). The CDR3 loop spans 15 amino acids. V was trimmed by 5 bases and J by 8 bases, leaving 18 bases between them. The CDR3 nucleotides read TGTGCCAGCAGTCCTATCCCGGGGGCTTGGGAAAAACTGTTTTTT. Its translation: CASSPIPGAWEKLFF.